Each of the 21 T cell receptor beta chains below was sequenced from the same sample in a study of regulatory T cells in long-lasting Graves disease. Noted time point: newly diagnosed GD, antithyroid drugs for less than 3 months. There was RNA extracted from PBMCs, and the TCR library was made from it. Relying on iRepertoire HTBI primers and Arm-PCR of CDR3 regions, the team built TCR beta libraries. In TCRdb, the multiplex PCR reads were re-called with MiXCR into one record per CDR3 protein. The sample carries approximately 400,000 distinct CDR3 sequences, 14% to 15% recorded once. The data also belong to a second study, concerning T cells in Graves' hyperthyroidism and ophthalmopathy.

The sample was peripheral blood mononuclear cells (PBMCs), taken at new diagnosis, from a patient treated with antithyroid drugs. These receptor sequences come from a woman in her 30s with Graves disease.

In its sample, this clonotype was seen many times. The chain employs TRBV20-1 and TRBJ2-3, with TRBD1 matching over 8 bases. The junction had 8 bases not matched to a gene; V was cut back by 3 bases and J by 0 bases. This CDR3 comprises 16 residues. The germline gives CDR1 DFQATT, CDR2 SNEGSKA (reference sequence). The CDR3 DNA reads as TGCAGTGCTAGCGATTACAGGGGGTCCAGCACAGATACGCAGTATTTT. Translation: CSASDYRGSSTDTQYF.

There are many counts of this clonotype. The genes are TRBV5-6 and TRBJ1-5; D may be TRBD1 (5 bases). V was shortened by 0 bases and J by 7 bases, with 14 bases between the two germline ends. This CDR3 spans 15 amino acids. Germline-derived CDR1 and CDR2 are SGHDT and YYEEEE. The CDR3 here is CASSLGWGGEQPQHF. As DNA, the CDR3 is TGTGCCAGCAGCTTGGGATGGGGGGGAGAGCAGCCCCAGCATTTT. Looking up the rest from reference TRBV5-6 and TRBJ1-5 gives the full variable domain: DAGVTQSPTHLIKTRGQQVTLRCSPKSGHDTVSWYQQALGQGPQFIFQYYEEEERQRGNFPDRFSGHQFPNYSSELNVNALLLGDSALYLCASSLGWGGEQPQHFGDGTRLSIL.

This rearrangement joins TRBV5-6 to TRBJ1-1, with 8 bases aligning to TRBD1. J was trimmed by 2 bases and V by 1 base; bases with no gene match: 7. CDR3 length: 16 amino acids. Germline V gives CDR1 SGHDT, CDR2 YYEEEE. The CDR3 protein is CASSLRPTGGNTEAFF. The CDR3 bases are TGTGCCAGCAGCTTGCGACCTACAGGGGGAAACACTGAAGCTTTCTTT.

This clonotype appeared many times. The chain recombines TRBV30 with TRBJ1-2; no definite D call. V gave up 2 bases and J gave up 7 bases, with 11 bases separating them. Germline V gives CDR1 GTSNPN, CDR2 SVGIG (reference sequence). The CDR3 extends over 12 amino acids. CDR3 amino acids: CAWSSDRSGYTF. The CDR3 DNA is TGTGCCTGGAGTTCCGACCGGAGTGGCTACACCTTC.

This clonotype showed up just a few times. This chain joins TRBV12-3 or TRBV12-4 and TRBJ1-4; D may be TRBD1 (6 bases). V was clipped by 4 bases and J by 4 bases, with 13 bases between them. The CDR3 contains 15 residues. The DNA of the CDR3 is TGTGCCAGCAGTTCCCCGACAGGAGGTAATGAAAAACTGTTTTTT. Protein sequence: CASSSPTGGNEKLFF.

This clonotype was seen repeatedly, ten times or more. As DNA, the CDR3 is TGTGCCAGCAGACGCACCGAGAACCCTGGAAACACCATATATTTT. The encoded protein is CASRRTENPGNTIYF. This sequence joins TRBV11-2 and TRBJ1-3; D is unresolved. Trimming removed 6 bases at V and 2 bases at J, with 14 bases between. Germline assignment: CDR1 SGHAT and CDR2 FQNNGV. The CDR3 is 15 amino acids.

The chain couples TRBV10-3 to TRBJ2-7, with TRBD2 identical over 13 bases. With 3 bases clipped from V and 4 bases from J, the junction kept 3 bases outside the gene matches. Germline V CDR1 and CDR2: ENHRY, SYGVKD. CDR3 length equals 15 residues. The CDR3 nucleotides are TGTGCCATCAGTGAAGGACTAGCGGGAGTATACGAGCAGTACTTC. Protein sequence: CAISEGLAGVYEQYF.

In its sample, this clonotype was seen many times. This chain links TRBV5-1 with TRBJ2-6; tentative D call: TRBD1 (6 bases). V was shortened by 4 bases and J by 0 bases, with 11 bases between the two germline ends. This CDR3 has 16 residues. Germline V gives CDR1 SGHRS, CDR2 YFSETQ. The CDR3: CASSLGGNSGANVLTF. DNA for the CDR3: TGCGCCAGCAGCCTTGGGGGCAACTCTGGGGCCAACGTCCTGACTTTC.

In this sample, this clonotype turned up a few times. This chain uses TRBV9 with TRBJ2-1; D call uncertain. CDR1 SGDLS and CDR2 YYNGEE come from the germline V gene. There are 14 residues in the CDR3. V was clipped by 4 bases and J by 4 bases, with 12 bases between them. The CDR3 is CASSQRIGYNEQFF. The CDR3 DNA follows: TGTGCCAGCAGCCAACGAATAGGGTACAATGAGCAGTTCTTC.

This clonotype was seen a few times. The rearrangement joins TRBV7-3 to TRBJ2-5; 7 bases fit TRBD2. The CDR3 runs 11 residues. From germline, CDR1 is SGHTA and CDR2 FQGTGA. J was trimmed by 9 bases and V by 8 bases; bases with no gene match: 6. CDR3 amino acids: CASGIGGAQYF. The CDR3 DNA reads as TGTGCCAGCGGCATTGGGGGGGCCCAGTACTTC.

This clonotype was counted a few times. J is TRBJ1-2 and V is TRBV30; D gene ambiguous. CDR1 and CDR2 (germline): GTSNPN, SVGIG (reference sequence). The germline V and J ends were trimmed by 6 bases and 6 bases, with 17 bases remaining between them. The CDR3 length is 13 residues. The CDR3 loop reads CACSDILLHGYTF. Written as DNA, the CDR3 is TGTGCCTGCAGCGACATCCTACTCCATGGCTACACCTTC.

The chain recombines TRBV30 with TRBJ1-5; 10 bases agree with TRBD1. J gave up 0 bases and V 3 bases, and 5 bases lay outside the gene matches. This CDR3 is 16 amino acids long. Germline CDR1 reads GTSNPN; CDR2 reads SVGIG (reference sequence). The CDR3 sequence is CAWRDRGNSSNQPQHF. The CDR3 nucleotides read TGTGCCTGGAGGGACAGGGGGAACTCTAGCAATCAGCCCCAGCATTTT.

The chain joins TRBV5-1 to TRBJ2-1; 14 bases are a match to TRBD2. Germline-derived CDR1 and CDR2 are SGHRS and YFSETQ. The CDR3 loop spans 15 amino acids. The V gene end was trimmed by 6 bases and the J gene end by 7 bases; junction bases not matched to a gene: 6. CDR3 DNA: TGCGCCAGCACAAAGGGGACTAGCGGGAGTAATGAGCAGTTCTTC. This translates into CASTKGTSGSNEQFF.

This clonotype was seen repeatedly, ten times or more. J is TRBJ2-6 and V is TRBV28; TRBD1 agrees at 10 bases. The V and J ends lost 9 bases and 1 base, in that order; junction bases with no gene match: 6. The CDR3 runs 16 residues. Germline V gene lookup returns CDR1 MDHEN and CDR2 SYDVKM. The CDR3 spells CARRDRGKSGANVLTF. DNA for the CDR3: TGTGCCAGGAGGGACAGGGGAAAATCTGGGGCCAACGTCCTGACTTTC. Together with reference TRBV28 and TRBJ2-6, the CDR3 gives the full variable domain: DVKVTQSSRYLVKRTGEKVFLECVQDMDHENMFWYRQDPGLGLRLIYFSYDVKMKEKGDIPEGYSVSREKKERFSLILESASTNQTSMYLCARRDRGKSGANVLTFGAGSRLTVL.

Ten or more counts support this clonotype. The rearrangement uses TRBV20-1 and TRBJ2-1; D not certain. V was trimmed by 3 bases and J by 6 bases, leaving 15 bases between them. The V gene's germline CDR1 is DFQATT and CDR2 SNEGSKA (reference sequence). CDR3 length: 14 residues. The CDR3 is CSASPGRAANEQFF. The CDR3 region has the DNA TGCAGTGCTAGTCCCGGAAGGGCGGCCAATGAGCAGTTCTTC.

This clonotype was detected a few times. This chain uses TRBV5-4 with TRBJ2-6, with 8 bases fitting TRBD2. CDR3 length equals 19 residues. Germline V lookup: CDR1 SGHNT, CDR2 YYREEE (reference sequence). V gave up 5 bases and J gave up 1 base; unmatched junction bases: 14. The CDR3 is CASRPSRGARFSGANVLTF. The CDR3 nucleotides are TGTGCCAGCAGGCCATCGCGGGGGGCGCGTTTTTCTGGGGCCAACGTCCTGACTTTC.

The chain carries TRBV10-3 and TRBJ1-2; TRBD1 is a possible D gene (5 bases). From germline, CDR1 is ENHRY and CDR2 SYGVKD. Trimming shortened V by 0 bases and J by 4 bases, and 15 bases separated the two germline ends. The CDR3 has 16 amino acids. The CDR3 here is CAISESSGIPGYGYTF. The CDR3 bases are TGTGCCATCAGTGAGTCCTCAGGGATCCCGGGCTATGGCTACACCTTC.

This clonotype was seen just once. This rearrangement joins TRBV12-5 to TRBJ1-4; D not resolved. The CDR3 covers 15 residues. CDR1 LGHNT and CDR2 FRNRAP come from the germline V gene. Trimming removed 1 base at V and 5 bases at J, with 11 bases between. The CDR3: CASGLGLAGNEKLFF. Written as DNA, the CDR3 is TGTGCTAGTGGTTTGGGGCTCGCGGGGAATGAAAAACTGTTTTTT.

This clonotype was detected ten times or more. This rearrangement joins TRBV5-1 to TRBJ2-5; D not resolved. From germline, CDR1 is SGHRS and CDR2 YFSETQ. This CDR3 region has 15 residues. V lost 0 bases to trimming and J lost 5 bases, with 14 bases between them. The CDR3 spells CASSLDEGVRETQYF. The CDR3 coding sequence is TGCGCCAGCAGCTTGGACGAAGGAGTCCGGGAGACCCAGTACTTC.

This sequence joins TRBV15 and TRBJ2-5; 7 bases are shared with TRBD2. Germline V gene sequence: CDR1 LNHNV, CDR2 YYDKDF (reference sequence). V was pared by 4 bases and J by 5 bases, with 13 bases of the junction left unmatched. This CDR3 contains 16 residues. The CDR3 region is CATSTRGGNYRETQYF. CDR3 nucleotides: TGTGCCACCAGCACCCGCGGGGGAAACTACCGGGAGACCCAGTACTTC.

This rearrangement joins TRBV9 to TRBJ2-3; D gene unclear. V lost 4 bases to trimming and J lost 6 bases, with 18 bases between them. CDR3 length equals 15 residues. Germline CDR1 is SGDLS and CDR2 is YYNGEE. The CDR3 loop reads CASSPTDSTGDTQYF. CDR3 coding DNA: TGTGCCAGCAGCCCAACAGACTCCACCGGGGATACGCAGTATTTT. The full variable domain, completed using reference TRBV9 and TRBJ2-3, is DSGVTQTPKHLITATGQRVTLRCSPRSGDLSVYWYQQSLDQGLQFLIQYYNGEERAKGNILERFSAQQFPDLHSELNLSSLELGDSALYFCASSPTDSTGDTQYFGPGTRLTVL.